This T cell receptor (beta chain) was documented in a study of cytomegalovirus exposure and HLA in healthy donors. This clone was detected only once. What it recognizes is unknown. Additional DNA sequences in this sample encode the identical CDR3. Findings and limits, study-wide: Cytomegalovirus association was listed for 150 or so TCR beta chains.

The primer mix had 60 Vbeta and 13 Jbeta primers. Clones were sequenced by immunoSEQ multiplex PCR, and TCRdb holds only the in-frame ones, with some missing. The data hold over 150,000 clones, with around 83% observed a single time. CDR1 KGHSH and CDR2 LQKENI come from the germline V gene. The CDR3 is made up of 12 amino acids. V was trimmed by 5 bases and J by 7 bases, leaving 11 bases between them. The sample consisted of PBMCs. This chain joins TRBV18 and TRBJ1-1; tentatively, D is TRBD1 (5 bases). This TCR derives from a man aged 50 to 60 in good health and CMV-seronegative. The CDR3 DNA follows: TGTGCCAGCTCATCCGGACAAGGTGAAGCTTTCTTT. It translates to CASSSGQGEAFF.